The 6 T cell receptor beta chains below were found in one sample sequenced in a study of T cells in Graves' hyperthyroidism and ophthalmopathy. TCR beta CDR3 region amplification was performed from RNA transcripts. During a first-round RT-PCR of the TCR CDR3, the HTBI primer set was used. TCRdb fed the multiplex PCR reads into MiXCR, producing one record per CDR3 protein. The sample lists hundreds of thousands of distinct CDR3 sequences; about 13% were seen once. The sequencing sample was made of blood. The receptors were gathered from a young woman with Graves' hyperthyroidism.

This clonotype was recorded at least ten times. The gene calls are TRBV20-1 and TRBJ2-7; 12 nucleotides align to TRBD1. The CDR3 runs 16 residues. V was pared by 5 bases and J by 0 bases, with 8 bases of the junction left unmatched. Germline CDR1 is DFQATT and CDR2 is SNEGSKA (reference sequence). CDR3 loop: CSADDPGQGASYEQYF. The CDR3 nucleotides are TGCAGTGCTGATGATCCGGGACAGGGGGCCTCCTACGAGCAGTACTTC.

This clonotype has ten or more counts. The J gene is TRBJ2-7, the V gene TRBV5-1, with D hard to call. Trimming pared 4 bases from V and 2 bases from J, leaving 13 bases between. Germline CDR1 and CDR2: SGHRS and YFSETQ. The CDR3 extends over 14 amino acids. The CDR3 coding sequence is TGCGCCAGCAGCCCGGCGGACGGCGCCTACGAGCAGTACTTC. Protein product: CASSPADGAYEQYF.

This clonotype was seen ten or more times. The chain carries TRBV18 and TRBJ2-3; 9 bases align to TRBD1. The V segment lost 3 bases and the J segment 6 bases; nucleotides outside the gene matches: 10. Per germline, CDR1 KGHSH and CDR2 LQKENI. The CDR3 loop spans 16 amino acids. CDR3: CASSPGTGFQGDTQYF. The CDR3 DNA is TGTGCCAGCTCACCCGGGACAGGGTTCCAGGGGGATACGCAGTATTTT.

This clonotype was detected a few times. The V and J genes are TRBV19 and TRBJ2-1; D is uncertain. CDR3 length equals 14 residues. V was cut by 5 bases and J by 5 bases, with 13 bases left in between. CDR1 LNHDA and CDR2 SQIVND come from the germline V gene (reference sequence). CDR3 coding DNA: TGTGCCAGTAGTTCGATGGGTAAGGACAATGAGCAGTTCTTC. It translates to CASSSMGKDNEQFF.

The V gene is TRBV9, the J gene TRBJ2-7; D might be TRBD1 (6 bases). V dropped 3 bases and J dropped 0 bases, with 19 bases sitting between them. Per the germline V gene, CDR1 is SGDLS and CDR2 is YYNGEE. The CDR3 is 17 residues long. The CDR3 coding sequence is TGTGCCAGCAGCGGGACAGCGGACCCCCTTGACTCCTACGAGCAGTACTTC. Amino acids: CASSGTADPLDSYEQYF.

This clonotype has at least ten counts. The J gene is TRBJ1-5, the V gene TRBV6-9, with D possibly matching TRBD1 (6 bases). CDR3 length: 18 amino acids. Germline assignment: CDR1 MNHGY and CDR2 SVAAGI. Deletions cut 2 bases from V and 3 bases from J, with 20 bases between. CDR3 bases: TGTGCCAGCAGTTATAGATGCAAACCGGGACACCTCAATCAGCCCCAGCATTTT. It encodes CASSYRCKPGHLNQPQHF.